This T cell receptor (beta chain) was captured in a study of cytomegalovirus exposure and HLA in healthy donors. The V end was cut by 3 bases, the J end by 6 bases, with 8 bases between. This CDR3 is built from 12 residues. Germline CDR1 is SQVTM and CDR2 is ANQGSEA. With 60 Vbeta and 13 Jbeta primers, the PCR was carried out. Measured with immunoSEQ multiplex PCR; TCRdb has only the in-frame clones, and not every one. The profile shows roughly 290,000 clones, roughly 89% of them singletons. Study-level results: Sequencing probably produced one cluster of sequence variants that were highly shared. A missense variant in DCLRE1C was later tied to TCR beta V- and J-gene trimming.

About this clone itself: The antigen is not known.

The genes are TRBV29-1 and TRBJ2-2, with D possibly being TRBD1 (6 bases). The sample consisted of PBMCs. This receptor was taken from a woman younger than 30 in good health and CMV-seronegative. The CDR3 DNA follows: TGCAGCGTTGAGGCAGGGGCCGGGGAGCTGTTTTTT. Its translation is CSVEAGAGELFF.